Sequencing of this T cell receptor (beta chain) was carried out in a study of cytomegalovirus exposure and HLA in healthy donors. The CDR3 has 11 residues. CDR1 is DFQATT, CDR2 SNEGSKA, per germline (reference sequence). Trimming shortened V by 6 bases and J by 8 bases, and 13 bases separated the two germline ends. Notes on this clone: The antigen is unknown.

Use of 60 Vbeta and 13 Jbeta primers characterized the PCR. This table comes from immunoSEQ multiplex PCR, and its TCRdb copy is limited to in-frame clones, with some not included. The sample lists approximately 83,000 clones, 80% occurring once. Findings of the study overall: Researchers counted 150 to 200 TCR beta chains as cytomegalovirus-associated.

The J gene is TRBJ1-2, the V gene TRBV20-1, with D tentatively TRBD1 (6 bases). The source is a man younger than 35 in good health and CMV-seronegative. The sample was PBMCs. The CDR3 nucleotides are TGCAGTGCCCCGGACAGTCGGGGCTACACCTTC. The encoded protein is CSAPDSRGYTF.